This T cell receptor beta chain was documented in a study of blood T cell repertoires in COVID-19. Study-level background: From T cells, B-cell-depleted T cells, or PBMCs came the material, which was cDNA or gDNA.

This clone turned up a few times. The CDR3 runs 16 residues. Trimming at V came to 4 bases and at J to 5 bases, leaving 10 bases not matched to a gene. Germline CDR1 SNHLY, CDR2 FYNNEI. In the original workflow: Nucleated cell number was recorded as an estimate derived from reference gene primer amplification. TCRdb's table, derived via immunoSEQ multiplex PCR, lists solely in-frame clones and lacks some. From that table come the V and J calls and clone size; the DNA was used to work out D and trimming. The table lists about 95,000 clones, 84% of them singletons. The receptor's source is a human donor in a cohort sampled during active COVID-19. The V and J genes are TRBV2 and TRBJ2-1, with TRBD1 identical over 8 bases. Material: peripheral blood. The CDR3 DNA sequence: TGTGCCAGCAGTGTAAACTTGGGGACAGGACACAATGAGCAGTTCTTC. Its translation is CASSVNLGTGHNEQFF.